Sequencing of this TCR beta chain was carried out in a study of blood T cell repertoires in COVID-19. About the research overall: The United States, Italy and Spain provided the acute and convalescent COVID-19 samples. T cells, B-cell-depleted T cells, or PBMCs supplied cDNA or gDNA.

Germline CDR1 and CDR2: LNHDA and SQIVND (reference sequence). The CDR3 length is 14 residues. Trimming shortened V by 11 bases and J by 3 bases, and 17 bases separated the two germline ends. Original methodology: It was from reference gene primer amplification that nucleated cell counts were estimated. Profiling relied on immunoSEQ multiplex PCR, and the TCRdb table lists in-frame clones only, not all of them. That table is the source of V, J and clone size, and D and trimming were worked out from the DNA. The repertoire consists of some 140,000 clones, with about 90% occurring once and the leading ten covering 0.45% to 0.65%.

Sequenced input: peripheral blood. V gene TRBV19 combines with J gene TRBJ1-3, with D perhaps matching TRBD1 (6 bases). The TCR comes from a man between 45 and 60 years old with acute or convalescent COVID-19. The CDR3: CAHPGAPVGNTIYF. CDR3 sequence (DNA): TGTGCCCACCCAGGGGCCCCCGTTGGAAACACCATATATTTT. Using reference TRBV19 and TRBJ1-3 for the parts outside the CDR3, the full variable domain is DGGITQSPKYLFRKEGQNVTLSCEQNLNHDAMYWYRQDPGQGLRLIYYSQIVNDFQKGDIAEGYSVSREKKESFPLTVTSAQKNPTAFYLCAHPGAPVGNTIYFGEGSWLTVV.